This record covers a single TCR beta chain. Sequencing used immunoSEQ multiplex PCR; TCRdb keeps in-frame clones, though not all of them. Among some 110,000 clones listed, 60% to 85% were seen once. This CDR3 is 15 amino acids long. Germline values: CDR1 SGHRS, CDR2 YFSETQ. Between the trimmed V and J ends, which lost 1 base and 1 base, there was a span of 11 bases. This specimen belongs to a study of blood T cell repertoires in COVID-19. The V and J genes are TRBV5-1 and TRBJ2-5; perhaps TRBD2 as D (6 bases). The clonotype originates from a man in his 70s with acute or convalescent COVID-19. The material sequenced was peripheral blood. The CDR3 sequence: CASSLTGARQETQYF. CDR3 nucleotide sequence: TGCGCCAGCAGCTTGACGGGAGCGCGCCAAGAGACCCAGTACTTC. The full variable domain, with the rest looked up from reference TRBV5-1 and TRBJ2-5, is KAGVTQTPRYLIKTRGQQVTLSCSPISGHRSVSWYQQTPGQGLQFLFEYFSETQRNKGNFPGRFSGRQFSNSRSEMNVSTLELGDSALYLCASSLTGARQETQYFGPGTRLLVL.